This T cell receptor beta chain comes out of a study of cytotoxic CD8 clonotypes in ibrutinib-treated CLL. On the study more broadly: The subjects consisted of about 10 relapsed/refractory and roughly 15 treatment-naive individuals, with roughly 17 IGHV unmutated. Response samples were obtained once patients had received a median about 12 months of treatment, range 6 to 36.

Investigators sought sequencing depths of between 1 in 200,000 and 1 in 1 million T cells. Sequencing was performed with immunoSEQ multiplex PCR; in TCRdb, only in-frame clones are kept and a portion is missing. This table has under 200,000 clones, approximately 77% appearing once. This receptor was obtained from a human donor with chronic lymphocytic leukemia. Specimen: PBMCs, collected after 12 months of ibrutinib treatment.

The CDR3 here is CASRASRGRGQPQHF. The DNA for the CDR3 is TGTGCCAGCAGAGCCTCCAGGGGAAGGGGTCAGCCCCAGCATTTT. V usage is TRBV28 and J usage is TRBJ1-5; tentative D call: TRBD1 (6 bases). Germline values: CDR1 MDHEN, CDR2 SYDVKM. The CDR3 spans 15 residues. The V end lost 6 bases, the J end lost 6 bases, and 18 bases lay between the germline ends. The complete variable domain, with remaining parts taken from reference TRBV28 and TRBJ1-5, reads DVKVTQSSRYLVKRTGEKVFLECVQDMDHENMFWYRQDPGLGLRLIYFSYDVKMKEKGDIPEGYSVSREKKERFSLILESASTNQTSMYLCASRASRGRGQPQHFGDGTRLSIL.